This TCR beta chain was retrieved from a study of blood T cell repertoires in COVID-19 (dated by TCRdb to 2018 to 2021). In the study overall: Samples from collaborators originated in the United States, Italy and Spain and spanned both the acute and convalescent phases of COVID-19. The material from the prospective study consisted of cDNA or gDNA derived from T cells, B-cell-depleted T cells, or PBMCs. The dataset comprised deeply sampled blood TCRbeta repertoires from subjects exposed to, actively infected with, or recovered from COVID-19. The repertoires were released in a freely available public database intended as a resource for research on the immune response to SARS-CoV-2. The samples were drawn from two sources: the first 160 participants of the ongoing ImmuneRACE study, and fewer than 1,500 subjects contributed by 6 global collaborators. A de-identified subject ID, COVID-19 status, age in years and sex were almost always included in the sample metadata. Where available, HLA class I and class II types were taken from metadata supplied by the sample provider and were not determined by assay-based typing.

Collaborating institutions collected whole blood in K2EDTA tubes following their own protocols. Collaborator samples were shipped for TCRbeta analysis as frozen whole blood, isolated PBMCs, or DNA extracted from either sample type. Points the paper makes about the study in general: The quantity of clinical and demographic metadata differed by source and by participant and was supplied without curation.

TCRbeta CDR3 regions were amplified from genomic DNA using the immunoSEQ Assay, a bias-controlled multiplex PCR. Processing in the source paper ran as follows. Nucleated cell counts per sample were estimated from amplification of reference gene primers within the assay. To quantify the absolute abundance of each unique TCRbeta CDR3 rearrangement, sequence reads were collapsed and filtered. For each sample, productive Simpson clonality was calculated as the square root of Simpson's diversity index across productive rearrangements. TCRdb provides this immuneACCESS table in a form limited to in-frame rearrangements. Some clones are lacking; in checked studies, under half of them reflect an unresolved V gene, and why the rest are absent is not known. V, J and clone size are taken as reported in that table, and D and trimming were inferred from the DNA itself. The sample data list approximately 210,000 clones, and about 85% of these were observed just once. Clones ranked in the top ten supply about 20% of the sample.

Turning to this clone: The antigen it binds to is not known. No clone much larger than this one lies a single base away; base qualities are absent.

This receptor was identified in a human donor in a cohort sampled during active COVID-19. Sequencing was carried out using peripheral blood.

The CDR3 reads as follows: CATSRNSGDGYTF. The DNA sequence follows: TGTGCCACCAGCAGAAACAGCGGAGATGGCTACACCTTC. The chain links TRBV15 with TRBJ1-2, with the D gene call left open. A distance of 10 bases separates the germline ends of V and J, which lose 2 bases and 6 bases respectively. Looking up the germline V gene (reference sequence) yields CDR1 LNHNV and CDR2 YYDKDF. The CDR3 runs 13 amino acids, cysteine and phenylalanine included. The CDR3 DNA has 39 bases and is translated from base 1. Reference TRBV15 and TRBJ1-2 genes cover what lies past the CDR3, so the full variable domain is DAMVIQNPRYQVTQFGKPVTLSCSQTLNHNVMYWYQQKSSQAPKLLFHYYDKDFNNEADTPDNFQSRRPNTSFCFLDIRSPGLGDTAMYLCATSRNSGDGYTFGSGTRLTVV.